The table lists the clone carrying this T cell receptor beta chain with a count of one. Its cognate antigen is unknown. PCR or immunohistochemistry showed mismatch repair deficiency in every enrolled patient. The germline V gene encodes CDR1 SEHNR and CDR2 FQNEAQ (reference sequence). V lost 2 bases to trimming and J lost 8 bases; unmatched junction nucleotides: 5. The CDR3 is 14 residues long. This sample was taken from a study of PD-1 blockade in mismatch repair-deficient tumors. On the study more broadly: Patients had approximately 12 mismatch repair-deficient cancer types, all previously treated and progressing. The study's findings and limits: Tumor-resident clones, often undetectable pretreatment in blood, expanded then contracted after pembrolizumab.

Clones were sequenced by immunoSEQ multiplex PCR, and TCRdb holds only the in-frame ones, with some missing. The table shows some 110,000 clones, with 60% to 85% occurring only once. The sequences come from peripheral blood, collected approximately 60 weeks after starting pembrolizumab. The receptor comes from an adult with mismatch repair-deficient cancer. The chain couples TRBV7-9 to TRBJ2-1; 8 bases are a match to TRBD2. The CDR3 sequence: CASSLSGGNDEQFF. Here the CDR3 DNA reads TGTGCCAGCAGCTTATCGGGAGGGAACGATGAGCAGTTCTTC. The entire variable domain, with the rest obtained from reference TRBV7-9 and TRBJ2-1, is as follows: DTGVSQNPRHKITKRGQNVTFRCDPISEHNRLYWYRQTLGQGPEFLTYFQNEAQLEKSRLLSDRFSAERPKGSFSTLEIQRTEQGDSAMYLCASSLSGGNDEQFFGPGTRLTVL.